The rows below give T cell receptor beta chains drawn from one sample of a study of cytomegalovirus exposure and HLA in healthy donors. The method was immunoSEQ multiplex PCR; TCRdb's version includes in-frame clones alone and lacks a portion of them. The repertoire includes about 100,000 clones, approximately 94% of them detected once, and under 0.75% sits in the top ten. The sample was PBMCs. Source of these receptors: a woman between 18 and 29 years old in good health and CMV-seronegative. Both conserved end residues are trimmed from each CDR3.

TRBJ1-1 TRBV27 ASIIVRGWNTEAF
TRBJ2-1 TRBV7-2 ASSLVPSGANEQF
TRBJ2-1 TRBV27 ASSLMASGGALNEQF
TRBJ2-3 TRBV4-1 ANSRGQPDTQY
TRBJ2-7 TRBV5-4 ASSSGSGSPVEQY
TRBJ2-7 TRBV7-9 ASSHRDRPYEQY
TRBJ1-3 TRBV28 ASRLAGGGNTIY
TRBJ1-1 TRBV27 ASSPRTGYIPREAF
TRBJ1-1 TRBV19 ASSEQGIGTEAF
TRBJ1-4 TRBV4-1 ASSLDRDREHLSDEKLF
TRBJ2-3 TRBV19 ASSIWTGSSRVTQY
TRBJ2-1 TRBV7-9 ASSIPDTNNEQF
TRBJ1-4 TRBV5-1 ASSSGQVGGDGEKLF
TRBJ2-7 TRBV6-6 ASSSGAYEQY
TRBJ2-1 TRBV4-3 ASSQQFTVSYNEQF
TRBJ2-1 TRBV27 ASSLDIIRLAGAQGEQF
TRBJ2-7 TRBV6-1 ASSSRQGPYEQY
TRBJ1-6 TRBV28 ASSPPSSPLH
TRBJ1-6 TRBV2 ASSEAGQGNSPLH
TRBJ1-1 TRBV18 ASYPGTGGEAF
TRBJ1-2 TRBV2 ASSESQQQAYGYT
TRBJ2-2 TRBV7-8 ASSLGGGFPNTGELF
TRBJ2-2 TRBV29-1 SVEDRGRETGELF
TRBJ2-1 TRBV7-9 ASSADYNEQF
TRBJ2-1 TRBV19 ASSRTGSYNEQF
TRBJ2-1 TRBV5-1 ASSLRQADNEQF
TRBJ1-2 TRBV4-1 ASSQAGTGSNYGYT
TRBJ2-3 TRBV7-9 ASSMGGGGDTQY
TRBJ2-1 TRBV19 ASSISTSSEQF
TRBJ2-5 TRBV4-2 ASSQDGQGVRETQY
TRBJ2-5 TRBV4-1 ASSQVSGLILEETQY
TRBJ1-1 TRBV1 TSTGQVERSVTEAF
TRBJ1-4 TRBV5-6 ASSPGFNEKLF
TRBJ2-3 TRBV28 ASSGRASNTDTQY
TRBJ2-7 TRBV30 AWMTRGTYEQY